This TCR beta chain came from a study of technical replicates of blood from a few donors. Only in-frame clones appear in the TCRdb table, and some are missing; sequencing was by immunoSEQ multiplex PCR. The sample lists tens of thousands of clones; 85% to 95% were seen once. The sample holds one count of this clone. This receptor was obtained from a human donor in good health. The sequenced material came from T cells isolated from PBMCs.

The CDR3 spells CASSLEQGGGYTF. The CDR3 coding sequence is TGCGCCAGCAGCTTGGAGCAGGGAGGCGGCTACACCTTC. The chain employs TRBV5-1 and TRBJ1-2, with a weak D call TRBD1 (5 bases). The CDR3 is 13 residues long. V dropped 0 bases and J dropped 8 bases, with 11 bases sitting between them. CDR1 is SGHRS and CDR2 is YFSETQ in the germline V gene.